One TCR delta chain is described in this entry. Its antigen is unknown. RNA was extracted from the cells and then reverse transcribed. The CDR3 regions were amplified by multiplex PCR from V-gene primers to a constant-region primer. TCRdb re-called the multiplex PCR reads using CATT. The sample includes approximately 58,000 delta-chain clones, roughly 15% of them seen just once. The data are from a study of Vδ1+ human thymocytes. With V trimmed by 2 bases and J by 2 bases, 20 bases remained unmatched. Germline V gives CDR1 TSWWSYY, CDR2 QGS. The CDR3 is made up of 21 amino acids. Study-wide results and caveats: Despite high sort purity, roughly 21% of thymic T cell receptor delta sequences were Vdelta2. Thymic TRG and TRD repertoires appeared highly polyclonal, with Gaussian CDR3 length distributions.

Sequencing used Vdelta1+ gamma-delta thymocytes from the thymus. The subset denotes: FACS-sorted CD3+ TCRalphabeta- TCRVdelta1+ TCRVdelta2- thymocytes. The chain links TRDV1 to TRDJ1, with 10 bases aligning to TRDD3. This sequence was found in a girl under two years old who had congenital heart surgery. CDR3 nucleotide sequence: TGTGCTCTTGGGGAAGCTATGTTATCACACTACTGGGGGATCAATACCGATAAACTCATCTTT. It is translated as CALGEAMLSHYWGINTDKLIF.